The T cell receptor (beta chain) described here comes from a study of blood T cells in healthy people across ages. Overall study findings and caveats: Observed TCR beta diversity per million T cells went down as age went up. This fall followed a roughly linear course with age.

A sample-barcoded 5' primer and a J-beta primer mix were used in a second PCR of roughly 6 to 11 cycles. Every molecule of cDNA carried a tag from a template-switch adaptor with 12 random nucleotides. TCRdb analysed the 5' RACE reads with MiXCR anew, one entry per CDR3 protein. The table lists fewer than 1,200,000 distinct CDR3 sequences, about 25% of them singletons. CDR3 size: 16 residues. V lost 4 bases to trimming and J lost 7 bases; unmatched junction nucleotides: 13. Germline V lookup: CDR1 MDHEN, CDR2 SYDVKM. Worth noting for this clonotype: Antigen specificity is unknown.

These records were also assigned to another study, of T cells of mothers and their children. From that study: Sample barcodes and 2-4 random nucleotides came from the second PCR's M1S primer.

Sequencing used blood. The chain joins TRBV28 to TRBJ2-5; 9 positions agree with TRBD2. The TCR was taken from a girl aged 2 to 10 in good health. The CDR3 nucleotides read TGTGCCAGCAGTTCCCTGACTAGCGGAAGGGGCGGGACCCAGTACTTC. Its translation: CASSSLTSGRGGTQYF.